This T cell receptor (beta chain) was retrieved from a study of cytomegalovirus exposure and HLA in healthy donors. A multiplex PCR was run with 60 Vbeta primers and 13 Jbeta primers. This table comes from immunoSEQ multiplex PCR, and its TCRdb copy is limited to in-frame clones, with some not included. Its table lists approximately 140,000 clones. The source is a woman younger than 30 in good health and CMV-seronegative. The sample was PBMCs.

CDR3 region: CASSQRGTGELFF. Here the CDR3 DNA reads TGTGCCAGCAGCCAGCGGGGCACCGGGGAGCTGTTTTTT. The rearrangement uses TRBV27 and TRBJ2-2; 7 bases line up with TRBD2. Trimming cost V 6 bases and J 4 bases; bases outside gene matches: 2. Germline CDR1 and CDR2: MNHEY and SMNVEV (reference sequence). The CDR3 sequence is 13 residues long.